This T cell receptor (beta chain) came from a study of blood T cell repertoires in COVID-19. For the study at large: From the United States, Italy and Spain came samples of acute and convalescent COVID-19.

In the study's own analysis: Estimation of nucleated cell counts relied on the amplification of reference gene primers. The repertoire was sequenced with immunoSEQ multiplex PCR; TCRdb's copy has only in-frame clones and lacks some. From that table come the V and J calls and clone size; the DNA was used to work out D and trimming. The sample consists of more than 35,000 clones, around 91% of them appearing once. Trimming cost V 5 bases and J 6 bases, with 14 bases left between them. Germline lookup yields CDR1 GTSNPN and CDR2 SVGIG (reference sequence). The CDR3 extends over 12 amino acids. This rearrangement joins TRBV30 to TRBJ2-7, with D maybe TRBD2 (5 bases). The sequence derives from a man younger than 40 with active or convalescent COVID-19. Sequences were obtained from peripheral blood. CDR3 loop: CAWGKTNVEQYV. CDR3 sequence (DNA): TGTGCCTGGGGTAAGACTAATGTCGAGCAGTACGTC.